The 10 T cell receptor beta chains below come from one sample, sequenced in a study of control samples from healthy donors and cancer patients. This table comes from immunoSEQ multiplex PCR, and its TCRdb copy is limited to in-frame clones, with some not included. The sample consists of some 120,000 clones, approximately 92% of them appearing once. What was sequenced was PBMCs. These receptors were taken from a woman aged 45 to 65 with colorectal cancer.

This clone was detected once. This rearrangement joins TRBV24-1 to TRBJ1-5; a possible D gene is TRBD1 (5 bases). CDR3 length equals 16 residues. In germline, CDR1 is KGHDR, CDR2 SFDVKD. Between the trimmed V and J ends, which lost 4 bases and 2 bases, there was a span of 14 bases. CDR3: CATSDSMGVGNQPQHF. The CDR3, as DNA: TGTGCCACCAGTGACTCCATGGGGGTTGGCAATCAGCCCCAGCATTTT.

In DNA form, the CDR3 reads TGTGCCAGCAGTTACAACGGCGGGGGTGTGCGTAACCCGTACTTC. Residues: CASSYNGGGVRNPYF. J is TRBJ2-5 and V is TRBV6-2 or TRBV6-3, with 7 bases that match TRBD2. The CDR3 length is 15 residues. Unmatched junction bases numbered 16, after V lost 2 bases and J lost 13 bases. Germline V gene data show CDR1 as MNHEY and CDR2 as SVGEGT.

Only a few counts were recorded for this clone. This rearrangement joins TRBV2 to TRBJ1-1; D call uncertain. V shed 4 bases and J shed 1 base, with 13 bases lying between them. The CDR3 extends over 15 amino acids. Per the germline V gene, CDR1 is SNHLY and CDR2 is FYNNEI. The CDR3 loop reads CASSVREAGNTEAFF. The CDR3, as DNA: TGTGCCAGCAGTGTACGGGAGGCTGGGAACACTGAAGCTTTCTTT. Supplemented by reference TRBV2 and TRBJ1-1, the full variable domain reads EPEVTQTPSHQVTQMGQEVILRCVPISNHLYFYWYRQILGQKVEFLVSFYNNEISEKSEIFDDQFSVERPDGSNFTLKIRSTKLEDSAMYFCASSVREAGNTEAFFGQGTRLTVV.

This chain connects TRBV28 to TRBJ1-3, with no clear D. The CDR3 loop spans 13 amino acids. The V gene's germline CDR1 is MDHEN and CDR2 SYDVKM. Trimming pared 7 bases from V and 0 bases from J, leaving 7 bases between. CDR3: CASTESSGNTIYF. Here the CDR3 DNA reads TGTGCCAGCACGGAGAGCTCTGGAAACACCATATATTTT.

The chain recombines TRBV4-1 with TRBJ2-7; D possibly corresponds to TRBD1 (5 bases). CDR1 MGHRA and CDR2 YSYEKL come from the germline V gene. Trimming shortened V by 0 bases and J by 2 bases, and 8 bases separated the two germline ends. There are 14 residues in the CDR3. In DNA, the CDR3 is TGCGCCAGCAGCCAAGATAGGGGAACCTACGAGCAGTACTTC. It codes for CASSQDRGTYEQYF.

The CDR3 DNA sequence: TGTGCCAGCAGCGTTTTAGGACTAGCGGGAGGGCCCAGCGGGGAGCTGTTTTTT. It encodes CASSVLGLAGGPSGELFF. The rearrangement uses TRBV9 and TRBJ2-2, with TRBD2 identical over 15 bases. CDR1 is SGDLS, CDR2 YYNGEE, per germline. This CDR3 is built from 18 residues. V trimming: 2 bases; J trimming: 7 bases; junction bases outside the gene matches: 9.

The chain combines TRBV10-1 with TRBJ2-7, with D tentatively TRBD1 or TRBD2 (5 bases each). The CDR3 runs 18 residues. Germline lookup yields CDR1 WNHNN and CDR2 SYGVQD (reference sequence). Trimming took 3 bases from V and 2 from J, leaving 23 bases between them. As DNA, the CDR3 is TGCGCCAGCAGTGAAGGGATCGGCGAGGGGCCAGAGGCCTACGAGCAGTACTTC. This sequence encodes CASSEGIGEGPEAYEQYF.

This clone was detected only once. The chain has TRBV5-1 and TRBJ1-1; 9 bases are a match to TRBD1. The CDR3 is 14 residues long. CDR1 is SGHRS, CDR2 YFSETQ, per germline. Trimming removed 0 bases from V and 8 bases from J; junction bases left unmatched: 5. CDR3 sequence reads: CASSLGQGVREAFF. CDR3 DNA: TGCGCCAGCAGCTTGGGACAGGGGGTGAGAGAAGCTTTCTTT.

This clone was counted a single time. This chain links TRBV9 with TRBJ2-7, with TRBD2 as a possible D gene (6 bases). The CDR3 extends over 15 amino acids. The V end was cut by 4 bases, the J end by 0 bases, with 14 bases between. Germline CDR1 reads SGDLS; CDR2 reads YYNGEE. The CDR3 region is CASSPNPGGSYEQYF. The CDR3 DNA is TGTGCCAGCAGCCCCAACCCCGGGGGCTCCTACGAGCAGTACTTC.

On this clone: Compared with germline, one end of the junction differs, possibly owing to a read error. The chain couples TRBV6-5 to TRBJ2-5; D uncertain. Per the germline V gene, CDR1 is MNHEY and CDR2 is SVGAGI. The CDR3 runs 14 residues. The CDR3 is CASSDSLTQETQYF. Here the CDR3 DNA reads TGTGCCAGCAGTGACTCACTGACCCAAGAGACCCAGTACTTC.